Each of the 4 T cell receptor beta chains below was sequenced from the same sample in a study of radiotherapy plus CTLA-4 blockade in lung cancer. Sequencing used immunoSEQ multiplex PCR; TCRdb keeps in-frame clones, though not all of them. Of around 30,000 clones in the sample, roughly three quarters were seen once. The material was peripheral blood, obtained from a patient treated with radiotherapy plus ipilimumab. The receptors originated from a human donor with non-small cell lung cancer who had stable disease on radiotherapy plus ipilimumab.

The chain carries TRBV6-5 and TRBJ2-7; a weak D match, TRBD1 (6 bases). Trimming removed 6 bases at V and 7 bases at J, with 22 bases between. The CDR3 extends over 15 amino acids. Germline V lookup: CDR1 MNHEY, CDR2 SVGAGI. The DNA for the CDR3 is TGTGCCAGCAGCCTACTGGAGGCAGGGGTGGGTGAGCAGTACTTC. Translation gives CASSLLEAGVGEQYF.

This clone was seen only a few times. This chain uses TRBV7-6 with TRBJ1-1, with D unresolved. Deletions cut 7 bases from V and 1 base from J, with 13 bases between. The germline CDR1 and CDR2 sequences are SGHVS and FNYEAQ. The CDR3 has 14 amino acids. The CDR3 DNA sequence: TGTGCCAGCACACGACCGGGTGGGAACACTGAAGCTTTCTTT. Translated: CASTRPGGNTEAFF.

This chain links TRBV19 with TRBJ2-7; unclear D gene. The CDR3 has 11 amino acids. V was pared by 5 bases and J by 5 bases, with 7 bases between. CDR1 and CDR2 from the germline V gene are LNHDA and SQIVND (reference sequence). For the CDR3, the DNA is TGTGCCAGTAGTTATCTAGACGAGCAGTACTTC. This encodes CASSYLDEQYF.

This chain uses TRBV27 with TRBJ2-5, with D unresolved. The length of the CDR3 is 13 residues. V shed 4 bases and J shed 4 bases, with 10 bases lying between them. Germline-derived CDR1 and CDR2 are MNHEY and SMNVEV (reference sequence). CDR3 nucleotides: TGTGCCAGCAGTTGGACCTCCGTAGAGACCCAGTACTTC. As protein: CASSWTSVETQYF.